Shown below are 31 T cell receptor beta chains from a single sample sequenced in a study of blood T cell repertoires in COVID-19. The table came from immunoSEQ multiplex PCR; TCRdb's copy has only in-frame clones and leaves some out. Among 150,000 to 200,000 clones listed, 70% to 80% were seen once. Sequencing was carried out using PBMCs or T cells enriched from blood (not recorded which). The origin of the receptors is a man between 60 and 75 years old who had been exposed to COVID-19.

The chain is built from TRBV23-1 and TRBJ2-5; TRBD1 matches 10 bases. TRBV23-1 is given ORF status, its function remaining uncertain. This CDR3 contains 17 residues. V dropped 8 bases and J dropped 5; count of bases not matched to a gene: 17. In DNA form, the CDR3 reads TGCGCCAGCGGTCCAGGACGGAGACAGGGGGCTTGGGAGACCCAGTACTTC. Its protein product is CASGPGRRQGAWETQYF.

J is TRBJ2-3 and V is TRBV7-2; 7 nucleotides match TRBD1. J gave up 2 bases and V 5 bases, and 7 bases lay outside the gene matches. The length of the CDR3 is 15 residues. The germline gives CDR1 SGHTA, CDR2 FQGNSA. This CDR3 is CASSLGDRVTDTQYF. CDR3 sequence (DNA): TGTGCCAGCAGCCTGGGTGACAGGGTCACAGATACGCAGTATTTT. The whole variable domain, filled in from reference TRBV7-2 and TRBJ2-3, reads GAGVSQSPSNKVTEKGKDVELRCDPISGHTALYWYRQSLGQGLEFLIYFQGNSAPDKSGLPSDRFSAERTGGSVSTLTIQRTQQEDSAVYLCASSLGDRVTDTQYFGPGTRLTVL.

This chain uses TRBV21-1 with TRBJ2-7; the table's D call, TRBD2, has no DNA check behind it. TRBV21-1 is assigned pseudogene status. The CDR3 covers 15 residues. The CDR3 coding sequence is TGTGCCAGCAGCTCCACCGGGAGTCGCGATTACGAGCAGTACTTC. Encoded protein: CASSSTGSRDYEQYF.

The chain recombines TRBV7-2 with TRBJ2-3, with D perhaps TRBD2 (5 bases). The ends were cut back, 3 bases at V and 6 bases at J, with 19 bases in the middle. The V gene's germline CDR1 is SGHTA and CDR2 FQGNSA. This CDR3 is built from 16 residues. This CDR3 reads CASSFQGGYRGDTQYF. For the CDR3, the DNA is TGTGCCAGCAGCTTTCAAGGCGGGTATCGCGGGGATACGCAGTATTTT.

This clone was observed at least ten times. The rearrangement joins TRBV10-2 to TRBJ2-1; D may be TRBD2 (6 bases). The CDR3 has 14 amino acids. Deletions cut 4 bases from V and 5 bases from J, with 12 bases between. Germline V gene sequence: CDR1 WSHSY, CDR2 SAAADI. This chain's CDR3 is CASSVWRVHNEQFF. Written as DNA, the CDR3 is TGCGCCAGCAGTGTCTGGAGGGTCCACAATGAGCAGTTCTTC.

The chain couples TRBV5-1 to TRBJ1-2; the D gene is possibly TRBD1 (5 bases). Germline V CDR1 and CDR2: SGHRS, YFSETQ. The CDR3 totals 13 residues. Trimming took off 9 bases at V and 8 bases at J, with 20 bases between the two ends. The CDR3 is CATHRNQGEGYTF. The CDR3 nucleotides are TGCGCCACCCATAGGAATCAGGGTGAGGGCTACACCTTC.

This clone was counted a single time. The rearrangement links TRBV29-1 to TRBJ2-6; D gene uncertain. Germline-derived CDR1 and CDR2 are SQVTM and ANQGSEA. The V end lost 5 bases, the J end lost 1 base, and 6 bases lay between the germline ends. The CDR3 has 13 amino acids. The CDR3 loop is CSVRVSGANVLTF. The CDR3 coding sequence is TGCAGCGTTCGTGTTTCTGGGGCCAACGTCCTGACTTTC.

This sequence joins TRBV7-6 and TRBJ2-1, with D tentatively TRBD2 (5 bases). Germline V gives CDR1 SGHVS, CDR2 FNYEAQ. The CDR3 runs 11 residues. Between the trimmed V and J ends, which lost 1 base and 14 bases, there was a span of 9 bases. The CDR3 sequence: CASSLGTRKFF. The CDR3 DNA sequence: TGTGCCAGCAGCTTAGGTACTAGGAAGTTCTTC.

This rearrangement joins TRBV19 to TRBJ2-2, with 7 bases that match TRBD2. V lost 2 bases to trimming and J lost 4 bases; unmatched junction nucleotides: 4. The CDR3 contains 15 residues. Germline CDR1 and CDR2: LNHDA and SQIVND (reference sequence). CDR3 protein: CASSIRGRATGELFF. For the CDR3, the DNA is TGTGCCAGTAGTATACGGGGGAGGGCCACCGGGGAGCTGTTTTTT.

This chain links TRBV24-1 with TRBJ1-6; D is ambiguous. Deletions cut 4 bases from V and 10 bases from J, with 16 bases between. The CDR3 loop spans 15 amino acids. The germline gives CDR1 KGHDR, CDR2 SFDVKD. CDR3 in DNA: TGTGCCACCAGTGAAGGACCCGCCGGGGAATCACCCCTCCACTTT. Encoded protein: CATSEGPAGESPLHF.

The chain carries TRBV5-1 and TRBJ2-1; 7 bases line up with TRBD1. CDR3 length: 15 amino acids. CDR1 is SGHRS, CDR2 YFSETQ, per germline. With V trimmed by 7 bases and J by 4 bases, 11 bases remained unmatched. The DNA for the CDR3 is TGCGCCAGCGGGCCGACCGGGACAGAATACAATGAGCAGTTCTTC. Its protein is CASGPTGTEYNEQFF.

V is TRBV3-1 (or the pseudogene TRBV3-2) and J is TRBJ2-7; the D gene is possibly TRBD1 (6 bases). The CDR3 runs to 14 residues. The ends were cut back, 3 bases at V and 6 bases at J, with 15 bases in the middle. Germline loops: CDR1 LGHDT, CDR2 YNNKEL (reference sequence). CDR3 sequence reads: CASSQGATSGEQYF. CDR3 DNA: TGTGCCAGCAGCCAGGGGGCAACCTCCGGCGAGCAGTACTTC.

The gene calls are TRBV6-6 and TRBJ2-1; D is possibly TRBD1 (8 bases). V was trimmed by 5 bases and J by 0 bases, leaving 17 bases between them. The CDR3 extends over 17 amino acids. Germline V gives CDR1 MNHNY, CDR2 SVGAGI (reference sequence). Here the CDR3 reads CASSRGAGGISYNEQFF. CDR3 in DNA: TGTGCCAGCAGTCGGGGGGCAGGGGGCATCTCCTACAATGAGCAGTTCTTC.

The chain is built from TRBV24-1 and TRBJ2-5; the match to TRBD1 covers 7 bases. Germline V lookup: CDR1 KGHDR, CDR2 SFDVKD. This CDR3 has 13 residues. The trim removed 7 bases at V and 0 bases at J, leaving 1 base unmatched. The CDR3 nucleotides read TGTGCCACCAGAACAGGGGACCAAGAGACCCAGTACTTC. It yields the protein CATRTGDQETQYF.

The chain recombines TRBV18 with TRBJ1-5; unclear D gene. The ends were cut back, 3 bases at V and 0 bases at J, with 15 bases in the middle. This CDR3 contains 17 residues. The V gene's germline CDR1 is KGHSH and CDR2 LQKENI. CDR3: CASSPAMRDYSNQPQHF. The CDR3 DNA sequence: TGTGCCAGCTCACCGGCCATGAGGGATTATAGCAATCAGCCCCAGCATTTT. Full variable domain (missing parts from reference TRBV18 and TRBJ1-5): NAGVMQNPRHLVRRRGQEARLRCSPMKGHSHVYWYRQLPEEGLKFMVYLQKENIIDESGMPKERFSAEFPKEGPSILRIQQVVRGDSAAYFCASSPAMRDYSNQPQHFGDGTRLSIL.

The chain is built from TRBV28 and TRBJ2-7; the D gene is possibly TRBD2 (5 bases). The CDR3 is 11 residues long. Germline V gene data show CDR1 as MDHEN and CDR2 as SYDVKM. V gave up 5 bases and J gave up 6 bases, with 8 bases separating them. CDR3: CASSQGSEQYF. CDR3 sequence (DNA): TGTGCCAGCAGTCAAGGGAGCGAGCAGTACTTC.

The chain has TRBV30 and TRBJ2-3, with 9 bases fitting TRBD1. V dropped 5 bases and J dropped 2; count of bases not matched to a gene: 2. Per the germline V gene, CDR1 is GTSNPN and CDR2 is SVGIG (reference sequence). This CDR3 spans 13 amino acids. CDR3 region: CAWGTGTTDTQYF. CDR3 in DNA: TGTGCCTGGGGGACAGGGACCACAGATACGCAGTATTTT.

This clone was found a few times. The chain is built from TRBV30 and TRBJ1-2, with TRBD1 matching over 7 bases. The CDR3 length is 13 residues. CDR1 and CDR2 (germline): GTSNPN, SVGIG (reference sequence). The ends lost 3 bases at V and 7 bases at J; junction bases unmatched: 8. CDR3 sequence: CAWRGEGAGGYTF. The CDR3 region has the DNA TGTGCCTGGAGAGGAGAGGGGGCCGGTGGCTACACCTTC.

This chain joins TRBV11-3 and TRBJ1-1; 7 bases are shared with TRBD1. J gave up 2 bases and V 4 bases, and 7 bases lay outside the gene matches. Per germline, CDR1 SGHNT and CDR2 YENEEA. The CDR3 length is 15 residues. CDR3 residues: CASSSLGGGNTEAFF. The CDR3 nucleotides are TGTGCCAGCAGCTCGTTAGGGGGCGGAAACACTGAAGCTTTCTTT.

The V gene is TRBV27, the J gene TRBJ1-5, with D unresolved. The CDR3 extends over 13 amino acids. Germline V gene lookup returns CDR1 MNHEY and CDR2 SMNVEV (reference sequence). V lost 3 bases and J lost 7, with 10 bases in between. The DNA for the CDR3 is TGTGCCAGCAGTTTGGAGCAAGGACAGCCCCAGCATTTT. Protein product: CASSLEQGQPQHF.

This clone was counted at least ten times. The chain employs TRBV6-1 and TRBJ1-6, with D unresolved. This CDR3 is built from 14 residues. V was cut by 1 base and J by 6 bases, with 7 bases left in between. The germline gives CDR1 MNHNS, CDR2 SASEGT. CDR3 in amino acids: CASSEVAVNSPLHF. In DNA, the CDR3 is TGTGCCAGCAGTGAAGTGGCAGTTAATTCACCCCTCCACTTT.

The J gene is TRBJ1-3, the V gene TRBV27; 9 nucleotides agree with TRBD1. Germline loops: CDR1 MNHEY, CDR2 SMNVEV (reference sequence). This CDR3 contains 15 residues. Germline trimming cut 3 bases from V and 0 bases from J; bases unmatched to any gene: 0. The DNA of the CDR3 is TGTGCCAGCAGTTTGACAGGGGGCTCTGGAAACACCATATATTTT. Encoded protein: CASSLTGGSGNTIYF.

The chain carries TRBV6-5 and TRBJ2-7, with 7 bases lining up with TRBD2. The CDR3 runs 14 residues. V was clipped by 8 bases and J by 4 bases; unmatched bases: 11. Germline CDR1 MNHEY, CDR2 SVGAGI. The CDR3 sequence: CASRGSGALYEQYF. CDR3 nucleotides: TGTGCCAGCCGAGGGAGCGGGGCCCTTTACGAGCAGTACTTC.

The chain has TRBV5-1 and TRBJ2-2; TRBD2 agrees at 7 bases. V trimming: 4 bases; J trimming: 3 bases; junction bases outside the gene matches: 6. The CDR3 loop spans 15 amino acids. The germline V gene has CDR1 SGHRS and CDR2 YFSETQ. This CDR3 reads CASSGSGEDTGELFF. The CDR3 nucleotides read TGCGCCAGCAGCGGGAGCGGGGAGGACACCGGGGAGCTGTTTTTT.

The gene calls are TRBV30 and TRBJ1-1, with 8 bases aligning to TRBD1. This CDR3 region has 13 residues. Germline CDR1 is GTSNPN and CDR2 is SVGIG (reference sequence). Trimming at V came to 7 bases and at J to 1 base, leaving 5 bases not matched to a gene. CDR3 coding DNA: TGTGCCTACAAGACAGGGGCGAACACTGAAGCTTTCTTT. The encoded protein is CAYKTGANTEAFF.

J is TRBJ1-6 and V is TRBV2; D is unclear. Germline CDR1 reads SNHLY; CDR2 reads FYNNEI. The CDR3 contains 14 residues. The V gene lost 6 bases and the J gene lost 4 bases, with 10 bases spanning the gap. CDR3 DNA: TGTGCCAGCAGCGTAGACAATTATAATTCACCCCTCCACTTT. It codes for CASSVDNYNSPLHF.

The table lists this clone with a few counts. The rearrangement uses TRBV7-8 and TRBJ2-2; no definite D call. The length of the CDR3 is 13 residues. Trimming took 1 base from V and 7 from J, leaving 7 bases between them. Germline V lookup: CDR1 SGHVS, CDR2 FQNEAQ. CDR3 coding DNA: TGTGCCAGCAGCTTAGTTCAGATCGGGGAGCTGTTTTTT. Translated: CASSLVQIGELFF. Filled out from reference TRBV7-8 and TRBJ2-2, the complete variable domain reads GAGVSQSPRYKVAKRGQDVALRCDPISGHVSLFWYQQALGQGPEFLTYFQNEAQLDKSGLPSDRFFAERPEGSVSTLKIQRTQQEDSAVYLCASSLVQIGELFFGEGSRLTVL.

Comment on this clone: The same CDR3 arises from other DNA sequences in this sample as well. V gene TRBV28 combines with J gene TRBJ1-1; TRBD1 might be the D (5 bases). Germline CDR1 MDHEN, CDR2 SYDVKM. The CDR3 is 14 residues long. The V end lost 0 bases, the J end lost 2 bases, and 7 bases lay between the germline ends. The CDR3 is CASSLWGGNTEAFF. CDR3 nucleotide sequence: TGTGCCAGCAGTTTATGGGGGGGTAACACTGAAGCTTTCTTT.

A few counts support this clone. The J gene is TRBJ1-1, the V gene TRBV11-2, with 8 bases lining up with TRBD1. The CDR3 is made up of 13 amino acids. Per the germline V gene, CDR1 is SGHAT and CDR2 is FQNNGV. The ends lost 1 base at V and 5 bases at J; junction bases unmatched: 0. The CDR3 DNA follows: TGTGCCAGCAGCTTAGGACAGGGGACTGAAGCTTTCTTT. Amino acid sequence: CASSLGQGTEAFF.

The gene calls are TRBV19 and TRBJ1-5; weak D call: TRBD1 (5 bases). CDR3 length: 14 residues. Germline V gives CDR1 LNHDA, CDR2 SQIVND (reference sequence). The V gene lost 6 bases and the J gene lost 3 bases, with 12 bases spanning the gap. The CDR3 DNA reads TGTGCCAGTAGCCCCGGGGGTACCAATCAGCCCCAGCATTTT. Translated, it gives CASSPGGTNQPQHF.

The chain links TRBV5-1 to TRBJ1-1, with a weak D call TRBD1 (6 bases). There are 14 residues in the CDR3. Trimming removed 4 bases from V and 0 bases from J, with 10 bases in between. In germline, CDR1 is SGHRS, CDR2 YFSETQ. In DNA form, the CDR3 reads TGCGCCAGCAGCCAAGGACAGATGAACACTGAAGCTTTCTTT. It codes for CASSQGQMNTEAFF.